This TCR beta chain was captured by sequencing in a study of OX40 agonist ivuxolimab in advanced cancers. Turning to the overall study: Ivuxolimab was an agonistic, fully human IgG2 monoclonal antibody directed against OX40 (CD134), a costimulatory receptor. The paper reports the monotherapy dose-escalation portion (N of about 54 patients) of the phase I ivuxolimab trial. A male proportion of nearly 85% and a mean age of 60 years, ranging from 23 to 79, were recorded for the dose-escalation cohort. Intravenous ivuxolimab was administered to patients every 2 weeks at six dose levels: 0.01, 0.1, 0.3, 1.5, 3 and 10 mg/kg. Prior anti-PD-1, anti-PD-L1 or anti-CTLA-4 therapy was permitted, and checkpoint inhibitors had been received by under 50% of dose-escalation patients. Of the roughly 50 dose-escalation patients, hepatocellular carcinoma was present in about 20, melanoma in approximately 15, renal cell carcinoma in 9 and head and neck cancer in 9. Partial responses were achieved by three dose-escalation patients, of whom one had hepatocellular carcinoma and two had cutaneous melanoma. Peripheral TCRbeta sequencing aimed to test whether ivuxolimab altered TCR sequence diversity and caused clonal T-cell expansion.

CDR1 KGHSH and CDR2 LQKENI are derived from the germline V gene. V loses 10 bases at its end and J loses 6 bases; junction bases beyond the gene matches: 9. From cysteine to phenylalanine, the CDR3 is 13 amino acids long. Just CDR3 DNA is preserved here, 39 bases in frame from base 1. Paper-wide results and their limitations: In partial responders in the 0.1-3.0 mg/kg groups, normalized peripheral clonal expansion was found to be among the lowest, especially among CD8+ T cells. The antigen specificity of the peripheral T cells that underwent clonal expansion was not determined. After ivuxolimab, expanded clones were on average more numerous among CD8+ T cells than among CD4+ T cells. At doses of 0.1 to 3.0 mg/kg, clonal expansion of both CD4+ and CD8+ T cells in blood was seen between baseline and week 6. Low levels of normalized T-cell clonal expansion were also seen in some nonresponding patients.

In the case of this clone: What antigen it recognizes has not been identified. It has no much larger one-base neighbor in the sample; base qualities were not kept.

The trial excluded patients who had a history of autoimmune disease or who were on systemic immunosuppression. Peripheral blood for TCR sequencing was collected from all dose cohorts at baseline, on cycle 4 day 1, and on cycle 7 day 1. The samples were drawn from a first-in-human, open-label, multicenter phase I dose-escalation trial of ivuxolimab. The trial enrolled adults with locally advanced or metastatic head and neck squamous cell, hepatocellular, melanoma or renal cell carcinoma. Before TCR sequencing, CD4+ T cells and CD8+ T cells from peripheral blood were sorted into separate populations. For sequencing of the TCRbeta CDR3 region, genomic DNA was extracted from the sorted cells. The immunoSEQ Assay was used for sequencing of TCRbeta CDR3 regions. Here the immuneACCESS table is served through TCRdb, limited to in-frame sequences with V and J called. Missing clones are a known gap in these copies; in checked studies unresolved V genes cover under half, and the rest lacks a known reason. The sample has 60,000 to 75,000 clones on record, around 87% of them singletons. The leading ten clones occupy about 5% of the sample.

The sequence joins TRBV18 to TRBJ2-7, with 10 bases aligning to TRBD1. The sequenced sample was CD4+ or CD8+ T cells sorted from blood, obtained in a trial of the OX40 agonist ivuxolimab. The sequence was collected from an adult with an advanced solid tumor such as melanoma, head and neck, liver or kidney cancer. The CDR3 has the sequence CATLATGGGEQYF. The base sequence is TGTGCCACCCTTGCGACAGGGGGCGGCGAGCAGTACTTC.